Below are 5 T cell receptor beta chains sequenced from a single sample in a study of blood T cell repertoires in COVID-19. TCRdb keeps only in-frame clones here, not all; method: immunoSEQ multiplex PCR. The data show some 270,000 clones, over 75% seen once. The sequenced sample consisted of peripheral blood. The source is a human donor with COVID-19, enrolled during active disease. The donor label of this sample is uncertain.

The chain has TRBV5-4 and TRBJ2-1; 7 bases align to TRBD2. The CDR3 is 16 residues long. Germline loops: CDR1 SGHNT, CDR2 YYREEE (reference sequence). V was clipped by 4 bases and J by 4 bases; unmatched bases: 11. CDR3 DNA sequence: TGTGCCAGCAGCCCAGAGGCAGCGGGAATTTACAATGAGCAGTTCTTC. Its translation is CASSPEAAGIYNEQFF.

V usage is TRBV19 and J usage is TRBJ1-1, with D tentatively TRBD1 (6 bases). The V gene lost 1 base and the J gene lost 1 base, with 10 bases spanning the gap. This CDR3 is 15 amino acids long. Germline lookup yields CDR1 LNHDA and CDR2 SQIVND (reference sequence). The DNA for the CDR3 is TGTGCCAGTAGTATAGTGGGGGCACCGAACACTGAAGCTTTCTTT. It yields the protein CASSIVGAPNTEAFF. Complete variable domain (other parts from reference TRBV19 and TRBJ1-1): DGGITQSPKYLFRKEGQNVTLSCEQNLNHDAMYWYRQDPGQGLRLIYYSQIVNDFQKGDIAEGYSVSREKKESFPLTVTSAQKNPTAFYLCASSIVGAPNTEAFFGQGTRLTVV.

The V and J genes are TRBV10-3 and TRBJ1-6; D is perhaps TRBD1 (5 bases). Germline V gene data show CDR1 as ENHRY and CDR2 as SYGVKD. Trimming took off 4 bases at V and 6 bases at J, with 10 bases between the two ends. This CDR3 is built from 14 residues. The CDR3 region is CAISGDRTNSPLHF. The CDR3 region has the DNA TGTGCCATCAGTGGAGACAGAACTAATTCACCCCTCCACTTT.

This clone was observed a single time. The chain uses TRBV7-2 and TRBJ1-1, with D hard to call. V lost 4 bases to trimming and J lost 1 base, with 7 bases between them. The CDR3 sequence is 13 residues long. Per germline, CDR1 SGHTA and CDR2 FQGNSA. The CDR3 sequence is CASSSYTNTEAFF. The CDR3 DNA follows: TGTGCCAGCAGCTCTTACACGAACACTGAAGCTTTCTTT.

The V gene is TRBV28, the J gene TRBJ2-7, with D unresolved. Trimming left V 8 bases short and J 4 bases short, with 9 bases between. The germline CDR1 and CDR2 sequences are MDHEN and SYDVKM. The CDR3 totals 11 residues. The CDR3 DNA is TGTGCCAGCGTAACTGGTTACGAGCAGTACTTC. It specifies CASVTGYEQYF.